This TCR beta chain comes out of a study of T cells of healthy individuals. V was trimmed by 1 base and J by 7 bases, leaving 10 bases between them. The CDR3 length is 13 residues. CDR1 and CDR2 from the germline V gene are MDHEN and SYDVKM. TCRdb re-analysed the 5' RACE reads in MiXCR, keeping a single row per CDR3 protein. The data show about 96,000 distinct CDR3 sequences, 17% seen once. This receptor was obtained from a human donor in good health. V usage is TRBV28 and J usage is TRBJ2-5; TRBD2 is a possible D gene (5 bases). CDR3 in DNA: TGTGCCAGCAGTTTATCTCAACGGGGGACCCAGTACTTC. Translation: CASSLSQRGTQYF.